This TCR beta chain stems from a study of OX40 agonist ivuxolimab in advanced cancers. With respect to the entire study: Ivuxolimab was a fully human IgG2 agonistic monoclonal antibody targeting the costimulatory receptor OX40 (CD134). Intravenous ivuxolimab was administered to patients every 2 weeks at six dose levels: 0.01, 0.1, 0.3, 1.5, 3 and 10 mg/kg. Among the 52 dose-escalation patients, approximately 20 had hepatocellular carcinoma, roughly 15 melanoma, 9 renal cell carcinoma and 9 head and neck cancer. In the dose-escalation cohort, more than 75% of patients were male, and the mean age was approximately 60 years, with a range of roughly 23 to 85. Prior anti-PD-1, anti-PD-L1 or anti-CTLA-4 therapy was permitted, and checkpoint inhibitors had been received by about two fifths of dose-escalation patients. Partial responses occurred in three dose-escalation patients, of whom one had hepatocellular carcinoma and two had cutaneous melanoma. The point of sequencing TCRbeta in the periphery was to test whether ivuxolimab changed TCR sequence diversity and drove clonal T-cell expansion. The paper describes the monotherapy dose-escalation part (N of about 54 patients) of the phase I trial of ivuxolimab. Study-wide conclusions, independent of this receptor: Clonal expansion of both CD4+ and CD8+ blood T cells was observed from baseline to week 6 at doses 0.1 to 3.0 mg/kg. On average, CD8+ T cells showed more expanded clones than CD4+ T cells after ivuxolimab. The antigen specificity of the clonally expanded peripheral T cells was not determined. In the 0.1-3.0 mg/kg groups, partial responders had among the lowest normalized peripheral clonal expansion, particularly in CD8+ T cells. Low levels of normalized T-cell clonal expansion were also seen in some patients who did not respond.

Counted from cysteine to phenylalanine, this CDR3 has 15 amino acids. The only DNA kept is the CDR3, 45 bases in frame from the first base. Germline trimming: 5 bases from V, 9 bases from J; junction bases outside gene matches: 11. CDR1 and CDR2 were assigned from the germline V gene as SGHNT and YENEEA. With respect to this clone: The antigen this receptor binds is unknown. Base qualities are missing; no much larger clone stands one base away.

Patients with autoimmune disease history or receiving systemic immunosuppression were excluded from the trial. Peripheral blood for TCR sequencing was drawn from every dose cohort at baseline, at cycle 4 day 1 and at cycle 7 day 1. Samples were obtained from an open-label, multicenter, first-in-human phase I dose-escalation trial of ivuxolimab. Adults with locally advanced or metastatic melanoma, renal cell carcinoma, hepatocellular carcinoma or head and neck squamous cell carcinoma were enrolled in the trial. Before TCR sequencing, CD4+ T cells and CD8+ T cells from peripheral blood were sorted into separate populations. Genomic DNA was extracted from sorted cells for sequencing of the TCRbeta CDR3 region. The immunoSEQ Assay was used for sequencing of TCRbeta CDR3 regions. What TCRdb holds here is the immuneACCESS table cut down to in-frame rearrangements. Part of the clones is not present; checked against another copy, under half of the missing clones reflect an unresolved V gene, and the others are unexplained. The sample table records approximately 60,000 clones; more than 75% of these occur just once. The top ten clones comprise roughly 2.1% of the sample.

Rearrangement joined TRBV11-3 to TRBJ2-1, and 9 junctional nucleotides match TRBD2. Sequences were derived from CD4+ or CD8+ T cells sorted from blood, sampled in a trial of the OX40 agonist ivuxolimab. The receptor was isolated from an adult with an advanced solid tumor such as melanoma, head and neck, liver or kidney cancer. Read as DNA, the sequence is TGTGCCAGCAGCGGACGTCTAGCGGGATCTTCTGAGCAGTTCTTC. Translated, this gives CASSGRLAGSSEQFF.